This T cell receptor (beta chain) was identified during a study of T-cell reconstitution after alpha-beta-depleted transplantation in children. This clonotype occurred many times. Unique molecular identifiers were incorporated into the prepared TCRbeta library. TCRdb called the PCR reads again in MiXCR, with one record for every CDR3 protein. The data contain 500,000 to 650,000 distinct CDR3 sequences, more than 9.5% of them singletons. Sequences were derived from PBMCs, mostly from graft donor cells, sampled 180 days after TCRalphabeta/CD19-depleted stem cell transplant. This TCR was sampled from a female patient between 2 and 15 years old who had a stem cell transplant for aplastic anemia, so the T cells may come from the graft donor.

The CDR3 DNA follows: TGTGCCAGCAGCTCCAGGGTATTCGGAAACATTCAGTACTTC. Translating gives CASSSRVFGNIQYF. The chain carries TRBV6-1 and TRBJ2-4; D might be TRBD1 (5 bases). Trimming removed 6 bases at V and 6 bases at J, with 15 bases between. The CDR3 totals 14 residues. Germline CDR1 reads MNHNS; CDR2 reads SASEGT.